Shown below are 20 T cell receptor beta chains from a single sample sequenced in a study of blood T cell repertoires in COVID-19. The protocol was immunoSEQ multiplex PCR, while the TCRdb copy is restricted to in-frame clones and leaves out a portion. The sample lists about 270,000 clones, roughly 84% occurring once. Sequencing used peripheral blood. All receptors derive from a young woman with acute or convalescent COVID-19.

This sequence joins TRBV19 and TRBJ1-5; tentatively, D is TRBD1 (5 bases). The CDR3 loop spans 14 amino acids. V was clipped by 9 bases and J by 0 bases, with 12 bases between them. CDR1 and CDR2 (germline): LNHDA, SQIVND (reference sequence). CDR3: CASARQNSNQPQHF. CDR3 nucleotide sequence: TGTGCCAGCGCCAGACAGAATAGCAATCAGCCCCAGCATTTT.

This clone was seen once. V is TRBV29-1 and J is TRBJ2-7; TRBD1 aligns across 9 bases. With 3 bases clipped from V and 6 bases from J, the junction kept 6 bases outside the gene matches. This CDR3 is built from 13 residues. CDR1 is SQVTM, CDR2 ANQGSEA, per germline. In DNA, the CDR3 is TGCAGCGTTGACGGGACAGGGTTGGTCGAGCAGTACTTC. Amino acid sequence: CSVDGTGLVEQYF.

The J gene is TRBJ2-1, the V gene TRBV7-2; 7 bases match TRBD1. The V and J ends lost 5 bases and 3 bases, in that order; junction bases with no gene match: 4. Germline lookup yields CDR1 SGHTA and CDR2 FQGNSA. The CDR3 covers 14 residues. The CDR3 DNA reads TGTGCCAGCAGCCCGGGGACAGACTACAATGAGCAGTTCTTC. Its translation: CASSPGTDYNEQFF.

The J gene is TRBJ1-2, the V gene TRBV10-3; 7 nucleotides match TRBD1. Germline lookup yields CDR1 ENHRY and CDR2 SYGVKD. This CDR3 is 14 amino acids long. Trimming took 3 bases from V and 4 from J; bases not matched to a gene: 5. The CDR3 reads CAISEGTEFYGYTF. The CDR3 region has the DNA TGTGCCATCAGTGAAGGGACAGAGTTCTATGGCTACACCTTC.

The J gene is TRBJ2-7, the V gene TRBV27; D gene ambiguous. Germline V gene lookup returns CDR1 MNHEY and CDR2 SMNVEV (reference sequence). CDR3 length: 15 amino acids. V was shortened by 1 base and J by 0 bases, with 10 bases between the two germline ends. The CDR3 bases are TGTGCCAGCAGTTTATATGGCGGAGACTCCTACGAGCAGTACTTC. As protein: CASSLYGGDSYEQYF.

The gene calls are TRBV5-5 and TRBJ2-1, with 8 bases matching TRBD1. The CDR3 is 15 amino acids. The V and J ends lost 2 bases and 9 bases, in that order; junction bases with no gene match: 10. Germline CDR1 SGHKS, CDR2 YYEKEE (reference sequence). The CDR3 region is CASSLVDRVLAEQFF. The DNA of the CDR3 is TGTGCCAGCAGCTTAGTGGACAGGGTGTTGGCTGAGCAGTTCTTC.

CDR3 bases: TGCGCCAGCAGCTTGGCTCAGGGGACAAGCTCTGGGGCCAACGTCCTGACTTTC. Residues: CASSLAQGTSSGANVLTF. V and J are TRBV5-1 and TRBJ2-6, with D possibly being TRBD1 (6 bases). V dropped 0 bases and J dropped 0 bases, with 13 bases sitting between them. Germline V gene sequence: CDR1 SGHRS, CDR2 YFSETQ. The CDR3 extends over 18 amino acids. The full variable domain, with the rest looked up from reference TRBV5-1 and TRBJ2-6, is KAGVTQTPRYLIKTRGQQVTLSCSPISGHRSVSWYQQTPGQGLQFLFEYFSETQRNKGNFPGRFSGRQFSNSRSEMNVSTLELGDSALYLCASSLAQGTSSGANVLTFGAGSRLTVL.

This clone was recorded only once. This sequence joins TRBV7-6 and TRBJ1-5; D remains unclear. The germline gives CDR1 SGHVS, CDR2 FNYEAQ. V lost 5 bases to trimming and J lost 0 bases, with 11 bases between them. The CDR3 is 15 residues long. CDR3 amino acids: CASSDFPGSNQPQHF. The CDR3, as DNA: TGTGCCAGCAGCGACTTTCCGGGTAGCAATCAGCCCCAGCATTTT.

This sequence joins TRBV4-3 and TRBJ2-5; D call uncertain. V gave up 0 bases and J gave up 5 bases, with 13 bases separating them. This CDR3 contains 15 residues. Germline V gene data show CDR1 as LGHNA and CDR2 as YSLEER. The CDR3 spells CASSQEKSLWETQYF. The CDR3 DNA is TGCGCCAGCAGCCAAGAAAAAAGCCTCTGGGAGACCCAGTACTTC.

V and J are TRBV19 and TRBJ1-6, with 7 positions matching TRBD1. The CDR3 spans 16 residues. CDR1 LNHDA and CDR2 SQIVND come from the germline V gene (reference sequence). V lost 10 bases, J lost 4 bases, and 13 bases stayed unmatched. In DNA form, the CDR3 reads TGTGCCACCTACCGGACAGGCCGAGGATATAATTCACCCCTCCACTTT. It specifies CATYRTGRGYNSPLHF.

This clone was found once. The J gene is TRBJ1-2, the V gene TRBV3-1 (or the pseudogene TRBV3-2), with TRBD1 identical over 8 bases. Germline assignment: CDR1 LGHDT and CDR2 YNNKEL (reference sequence). Unmatched junction bases numbered 11, after V lost 1 base and J lost 7 bases. CDR3 length: 16 residues. The CDR3 DNA is TGTGCCAGCAGCCAAGGGATGGGGCAGGGGGCGTTTGGCTACACCTTC. This translates into CASSQGMGQGAFGYTF.

The chain couples TRBV6-5 to TRBJ2-2, with 7 bases aligning to TRBD2. There are 16 residues in the CDR3. With 2 bases clipped from V and 6 bases from J, the junction kept 9 bases outside the gene matches. The germline V gene encodes CDR1 MNHEY and CDR2 SVGAGI. CDR3: CASSYRGRVTAGELFF. The CDR3 bases are TGTGCCAGCAGTTACCGCGGGAGAGTGACGGCCGGGGAGCTGTTTTTT.

In its sample, this clone was seen a few times. This chain links TRBV25-1 with TRBJ2-1; tentatively, D is TRBD2 (6 bases). The germline V gene encodes CDR1 MGHDK and CDR2 SYGVNS. This CDR3 is built from 16 residues. V lost 8 bases and J lost 1, with 18 bases in between. As DNA, the CDR3 is TGTGCCAGCTGTACCGGGGGAGCAGGGTCCTACAATGAGCAGTTCTTC. It is translated as CASCTGGAGSYNEQFF. Based on the CDR3 plus reference TRBV25-1 and TRBJ2-1, the full variable domain is EADIYQTPRYLVIGTGKKITLECSQTMGHDKMYWYQQDPGMELHLIHYSYGVNSTEKGDLSSESTVSRIRTEHFPLTLESARPSHTSQYLCASCTGGAGSYNEQFFGPGTRLTVL.

The V gene is TRBV7-2, the J gene TRBJ1-4; a possible D gene is TRBD1 (5 bases). The V gene's germline CDR1 is SGHTA and CDR2 FQGNSA. V was cut by 10 bases and J by 5 bases, with 17 bases left in between. CDR3 size: 14 residues. CDR3 loop: CATSLWGGNEKLFF. DNA of the CDR3: TGTGCCACCTCCCTCTGGGGCGGAAATGAAAAACTGTTTTTT.

This clone showed up just a few times. The gene calls are TRBV9 and TRBJ2-2; no reliable D call. The CDR3 runs to 15 residues. Trimming removed 2 bases from V and 3 bases from J, with 11 bases in between. Germline V gene lookup returns CDR1 SGDLS and CDR2 YYNGEE. CDR3: CASSVAVHDTGELFF. In DNA form, the CDR3 reads TGTGCCAGCAGCGTGGCCGTACATGACACCGGGGAGCTGTTTTTT.

The rearrangement joins TRBV4-3 to TRBJ1-5; no clear D gene. Germline CDR1 is LGHNA and CDR2 is YSLEER. This CDR3 is 17 amino acids long. Trimming pared 0 bases from V and 4 bases from J, leaving 16 bases between. CDR3 region: CASSQDRKGPENQPQHF. The CDR3 DNA follows: TGCGCCAGCAGCCAAGACAGGAAAGGCCCCGAAAATCAGCCCCAGCATTTT.

The chain recombines TRBV5-4 with TRBJ1-1, with 8 positions matching TRBD1. Germline V gene data show CDR1 as SGHNT and CDR2 as YYREEE (reference sequence). Trimming removed 2 bases from V and 7 bases from J; junction bases left unmatched: 7. CDR3 length equals 14 residues. The CDR3 DNA reads TGTGCCAGCAGCTTTTTCCGGGACAGGCGTGAAGCTTTCTTT. Its protein is CASSFFRDRREAFF.

A single count supports this clone. Here the CDR3 DNA reads TGCGCCAGCAGCTTGGGACTAGCGGGAACAGATACGCAGTATTTT. It translates to CASSLGLAGTDTQYF. The rearrangement links TRBV5-1 to TRBJ2-3; TRBD2 matches 11 bases. The junction had 0 bases not matched to a gene; V was cut back by 0 bases and J by 3 bases. Germline loops: CDR1 SGHRS, CDR2 YFSETQ. This CDR3 contains 15 residues. The full variable domain, with the rest looked up from reference TRBV5-1 and TRBJ2-3, is KAGVTQTPRYLIKTRGQQVTLSCSPISGHRSVSWYQQTPGQGLQFLFEYFSETQRNKGNFPGRFSGRQFSNSRSEMNVSTLELGDSALYLCASSLGLAGTDTQYFGPGTRLTVL.

This rearrangement joins TRBV7-2 to TRBJ2-3; a possible D gene is TRBD2 (7 bases). The CDR3 runs 14 residues. V was cut by 2 bases and J by 4 bases, with 10 bases left in between. In germline, CDR1 is SGHTA, CDR2 FQGNSA. The CDR3 is CASSLRGGPDTQYF. CDR3 in DNA: TGTGCCAGCAGCTTAAGGGGGGGCCCAGATACGCAGTATTTT. The whole variable domain, filled in from reference TRBV7-2 and TRBJ2-3, reads GAGVSQSPSNKVTEKGKDVELRCDPISGHTALYWYRQSLGQGLEFLIYFQGNSAPDKSGLPSDRFSAERTGGSVSTLTIQRTQQEDSAVYLCASSLRGGPDTQYFGPGTRLTVL.

This chain links TRBV19 with TRBJ1-2, with D perhaps matching TRBD1 (6 bases). Looked up from germline, CDR1 is LNHDA and CDR2 is SQIVND (reference sequence). CDR3 length equals 13 residues. V dropped 3 bases and J dropped 3 bases, with 8 bases sitting between them. CDR3 bases: TGTGCCAGTAGTATGGACAGAGACTATGGCTACACCTTC. This gives the protein CASSMDRDYGYTF.